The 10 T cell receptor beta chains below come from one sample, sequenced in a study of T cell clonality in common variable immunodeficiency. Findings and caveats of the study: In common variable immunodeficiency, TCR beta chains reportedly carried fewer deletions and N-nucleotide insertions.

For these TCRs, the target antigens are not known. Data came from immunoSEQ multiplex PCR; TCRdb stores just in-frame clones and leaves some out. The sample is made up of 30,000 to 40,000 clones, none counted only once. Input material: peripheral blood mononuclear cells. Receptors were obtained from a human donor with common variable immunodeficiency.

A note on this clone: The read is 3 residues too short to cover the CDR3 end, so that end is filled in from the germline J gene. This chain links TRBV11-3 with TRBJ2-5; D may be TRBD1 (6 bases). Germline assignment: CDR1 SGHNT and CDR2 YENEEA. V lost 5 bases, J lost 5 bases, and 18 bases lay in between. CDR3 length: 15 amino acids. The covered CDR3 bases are TGTGCCAGCAGCCCCCGACAGGTTCCCGGGGAGACC. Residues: CASSPRQVPGET. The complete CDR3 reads CASSPRQVPGETQYF.

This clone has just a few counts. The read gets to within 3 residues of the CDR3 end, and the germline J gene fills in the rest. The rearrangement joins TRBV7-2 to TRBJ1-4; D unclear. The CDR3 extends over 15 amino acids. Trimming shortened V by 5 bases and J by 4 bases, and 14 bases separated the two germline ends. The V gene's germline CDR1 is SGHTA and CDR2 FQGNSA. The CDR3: CASSAQPGGNEKLFF. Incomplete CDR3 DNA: TGTGCCAGCAGCGCCCAGCCAGGTGGTAATGAAAAA.

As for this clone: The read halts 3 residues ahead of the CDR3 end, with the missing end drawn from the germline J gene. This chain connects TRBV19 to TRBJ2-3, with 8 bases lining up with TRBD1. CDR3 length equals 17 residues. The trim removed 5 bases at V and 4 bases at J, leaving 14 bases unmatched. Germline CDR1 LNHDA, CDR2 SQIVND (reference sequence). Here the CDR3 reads CASSSPRTGHISDTQYF. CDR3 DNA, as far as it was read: TGTGCCAGTAGTTCGCCTCGGACAGGGCATATCTCAGATACG.

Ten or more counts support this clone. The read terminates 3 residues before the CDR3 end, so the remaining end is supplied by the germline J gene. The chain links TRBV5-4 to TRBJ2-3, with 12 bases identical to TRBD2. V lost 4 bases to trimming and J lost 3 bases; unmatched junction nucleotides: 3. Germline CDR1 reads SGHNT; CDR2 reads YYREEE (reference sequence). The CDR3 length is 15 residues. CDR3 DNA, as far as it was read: TGTGCCAGCAGCCGCGGGACTAGCGGGACAGATACG. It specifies CASSRGTSGTDT. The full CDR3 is CASSRGTSGTDTQYF. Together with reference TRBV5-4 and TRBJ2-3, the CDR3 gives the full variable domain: ETGVTQSPTHLIKTRGQQVTLRCSSQSGHNTVSWYQQALGQGPQFIFQYYREEENGRGNFPPRFSGLQFPNYSSELNVNALELDDSALYLCASSRGTSGTDTQYFGPGTRLTVL.

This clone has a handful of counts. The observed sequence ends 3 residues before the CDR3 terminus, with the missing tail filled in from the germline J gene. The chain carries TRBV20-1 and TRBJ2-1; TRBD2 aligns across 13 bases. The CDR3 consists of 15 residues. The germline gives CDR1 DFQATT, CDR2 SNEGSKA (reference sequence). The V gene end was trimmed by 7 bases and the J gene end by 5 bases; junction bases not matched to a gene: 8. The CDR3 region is CSGTKTSGRDNEQFF. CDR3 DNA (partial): TGCAGTGGAACCAAAACTAGCGGGAGGGACAATGAG.

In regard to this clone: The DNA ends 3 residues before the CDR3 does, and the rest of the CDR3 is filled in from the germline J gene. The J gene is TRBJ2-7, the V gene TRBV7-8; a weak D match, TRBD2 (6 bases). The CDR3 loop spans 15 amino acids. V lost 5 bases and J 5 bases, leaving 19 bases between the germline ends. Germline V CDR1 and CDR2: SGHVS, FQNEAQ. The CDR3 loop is CASSPRGGSGHEQYF. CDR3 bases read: TGTGCCAGCAGCCCCCGGGGAGGCAGTGGCCACGAG.

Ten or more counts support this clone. This chain's CDR3 is CASSVRVSYEQYF. The CDR3 bases that were read are TGTGCCAGCAGCGTCAGGGTTAGCTACGAG. This sequence joins TRBV28 and TRBJ2-7; TRBD1 is a possible D gene (5 bases). Read coverage stops 3 residues before the CDR3 terminus; the germline J gene supplies the remainder. The length of the CDR3 is 13 residues. Trimming shortened V by 6 bases and J by 3 bases, and 12 bases separated the two germline ends. The germline CDR1 and CDR2 sequences are MDHEN and SYDVKM.

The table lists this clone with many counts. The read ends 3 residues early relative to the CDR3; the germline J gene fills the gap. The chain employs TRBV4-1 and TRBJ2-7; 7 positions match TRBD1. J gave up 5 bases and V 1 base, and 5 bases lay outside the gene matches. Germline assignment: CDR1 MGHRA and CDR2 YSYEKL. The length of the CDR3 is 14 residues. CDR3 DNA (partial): TGCGCCAGCAGCCAAGTGCGACAGGGCAACGAG. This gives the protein CASSQVRQGNE. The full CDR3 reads CASSQVRQGNEQYF.

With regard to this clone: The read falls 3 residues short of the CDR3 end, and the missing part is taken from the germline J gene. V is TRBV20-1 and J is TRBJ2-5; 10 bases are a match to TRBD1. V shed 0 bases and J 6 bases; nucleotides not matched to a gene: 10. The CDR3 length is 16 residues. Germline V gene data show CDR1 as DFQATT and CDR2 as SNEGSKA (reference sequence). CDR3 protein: CSARDRDRGINKTQYF. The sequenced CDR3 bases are TGCAGTGCTAGAGACCGGGACAGGGGCATCAATAAGACC.

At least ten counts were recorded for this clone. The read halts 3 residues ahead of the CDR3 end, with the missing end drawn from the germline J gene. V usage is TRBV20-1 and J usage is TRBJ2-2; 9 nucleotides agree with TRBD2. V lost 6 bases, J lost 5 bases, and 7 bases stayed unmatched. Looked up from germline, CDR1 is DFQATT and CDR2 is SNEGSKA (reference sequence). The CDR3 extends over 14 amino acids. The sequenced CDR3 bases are TGCAGTGCCCGGGGACTAGCCATTACCGGGGAG. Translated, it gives CSARGLAITGE. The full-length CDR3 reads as CSARGLAITGELFF.